The 23 T cell receptor beta chains below all came from one sample that was sequenced in a study of blood T cell repertoires in COVID-19. TCRdb's table, derived via immunoSEQ multiplex PCR, lists solely in-frame clones and lacks some. The table lists some 200,000 clones, around 86% of them singletons. Input material: peripheral blood. The receptor set was obtained from a man aged 80 or over with acute or convalescent COVID-19.

V is TRBV30 and J is TRBJ1-5, with 7 bases aligning to TRBD1. J gave up 1 base and V 4 bases, and 4 bases lay outside the gene matches. This CDR3 spans 14 amino acids. Germline V lookup: CDR1 GTSNPN, CDR2 SVGIG (reference sequence). The CDR3 reads CAWTVQGSNQPQHF. DNA for the CDR3: TGTGCCTGGACTGTACAGGGGAGCAATCAGCCCCAGCATTTT.

The rearrangement links TRBV5-4 to TRBJ1-2, with unresolved D. The V and J ends lost 0 bases and 7 bases respectively, with 10 bases between them. CDR1 is SGHNT, CDR2 YYREEE, per germline (reference sequence). This CDR3 is built from 13 residues. DNA of the CDR3: TGTGCCAGCAGCTTGGGAGGAGCCAGTGGCTACACCTTC. Translated: CASSLGGASGYTF.

The gene calls are TRBV12-5 and TRBJ2-2, with 14 bases aligning to TRBD2. The CDR3 sequence is 16 residues long. In germline, CDR1 is LGHNT, CDR2 FRNRAP. V dropped 1 base and J dropped 5; count of bases not matched to a gene: 0. CDR3 bases: TGTGCTAGTGGTTTGGGGACTAGCGGGAGGACCGGGGAGCTGTTTTTT. The encoded protein is CASGLGTSGRTGELFF.

V and J are TRBV7-2 and TRBJ2-1; 8 bases are shared with TRBD1. The V segment lost 5 bases and the J segment 3 bases; nucleotides outside the gene matches: 3. Germline V gene lookup returns CDR1 SGHTA and CDR2 FQGNSA. CDR3 length: 14 amino acids. The CDR3 DNA follows: TGTGCCAGCAGCGGACAGGGACGCTACAATGAGCAGTTCTTC. This sequence encodes CASSGQGRYNEQFF.

The chain joins TRBV24-1 to TRBJ2-1; D might be TRBD2 (6 bases). This CDR3 region has 16 residues. With 1 base removed from V and 6 bases from J, the gap between germline ends came to 15 bases. The germline gives CDR1 KGHDR, CDR2 SFDVKD. The CDR3 sequence is CATSDFPGGDLNEQFF. CDR3 bases: TGTGCCACCAGTGATTTCCCGGGCGGGGACCTCAATGAGCAGTTCTTC.

The gene calls are TRBV23-1 and TRBJ2-7, with TRBD2 matching 9 bases. TRBV23-1 belongs to the ORF category, with a function that is uncertain. V lost 3 bases to trimming and J lost 4 bases; unmatched junction nucleotides: 19. This CDR3 spans 19 amino acids. The CDR3 here is CASSQWAGWWASGAYEQYV. CDR3 nucleotide sequence: TGCGCCAGCAGTCAGTGGGCGGGGTGGTGGGCTAGCGGGGCTTACGAGCAGTACGTC.

CDR3 nucleotide sequence: TGTGCCAGCAGTTACTCGATGGGCAGAACCTACGAGCAGTACTTC. Translated: CASSYSMGRTYEQYF. The chain links TRBV6-5 to TRBJ2-7; no firm D call. V was trimmed by 0 bases and J by 2 bases, leaving 11 bases between them. The CDR3 spans 15 residues. Germline V gene lookup returns CDR1 MNHEY and CDR2 SVGAGI.

This chain uses TRBV6-5 with TRBJ2-5; 7 bases line up with TRBD2. The CDR3 has 15 amino acids. CDR1 is MNHEY, CDR2 SVGAGI, per germline. After removal of 8 bases from V and 1 base from J, the junction contained 10 bases not matched to a gene. This CDR3 is CASGRLAAFQETQYF. The CDR3 DNA sequence: TGTGCCAGCGGTAGGCTAGCGGCCTTCCAAGAGACCCAGTACTTC.

The chain is built from TRBV30 and TRBJ1-4, with 8 bases aligning to TRBD1. V shed 5 bases and J 3 bases; nucleotides not matched to a gene: 2. Germline V gene sequence: CDR1 GTSNPN, CDR2 SVGIG (reference sequence). The CDR3 loop spans 13 amino acids. Here the CDR3 reads CAWDRGSNEKLFF. The DNA for the CDR3 is TGTGCCTGGGACAGGGGCTCTAATGAAAAACTGTTTTTT.

This clone was found a few times. V usage is TRBV7-9 and J usage is TRBJ2-2; 7 bases align to TRBD2. V dropped 4 bases and J dropped 1; count of bases not matched to a gene: 12. Germline V gives CDR1 SEHNR, CDR2 FQNEAQ (reference sequence). The CDR3 is 18 amino acids. The DNA of the CDR3 is TGTGCCAGCAGCTCCATGAACGGGGAGCGGGGGAACACCGGGGAGCTGTTTTTT. Translated, it gives CASSSMNGERGNTGELFF.

J is TRBJ1-1 and V is TRBV29-1; D is unresolved. CDR1 and CDR2 (germline): SQVTM, ANQGSEA. The germline V and J ends were trimmed by 7 bases and 3 bases, with 15 bases remaining between them. The CDR3 is 13 amino acids. The CDR3 here is CSAGLKRDTEAFF. The CDR3 region has the DNA TGCAGCGCCGGACTTAAGCGTGACACTGAAGCTTTCTTT.

The chain uses TRBV14 and TRBJ1-4; a weak D match, TRBD1 (5 bases). Germline CDR1 SGHDN, CDR2 FVKESK. V shed 6 bases and J shed 4 bases, with 9 bases lying between them. The CDR3 extends over 13 amino acids. The CDR3 region is CASSRQINEKLFF. In DNA, the CDR3 is TGTGCCAGCAGTCGACAGATTAATGAAAAACTGTTTTTT.

The CDR3 protein is CASSTTSGRGTDTQYF. Written as DNA, the CDR3 is TGTGCCAGTAGTACAACTAGCGGGAGAGGCACAGATACGCAGTATTTT. The rearrangement links TRBV19 to TRBJ2-3; TRBD2 agrees at 11 bases. V dropped 4 bases and J dropped 1; count of bases not matched to a gene: 4. The CDR3 consists of 16 residues. CDR1 and CDR2 from the germline V gene are LNHDA and SQIVND (reference sequence).

The chain couples TRBV4-1 to TRBJ2-1, with 11 bases lining up with TRBD2. From germline, CDR1 is MGHRA and CDR2 YSYEKL. This CDR3 has 18 residues. The V and J ends lost 0 bases and 4 bases, in that order; junction bases with no gene match: 8. The CDR3 bases are TGCGCCAGCAGCCAAGAAGTGTTAGCGGGAGGGAATTACAATGAGCAGTTCTTC. Residues: CASSQEVLAGGNYNEQFF.

CDR3 nucleotide sequence: TGTGCCAGCAGCCAAATTCCGGGATCTAGCACAGATACGCAGTATTTT. Protein: CASSQIPGSSTDTQYF. V is TRBV3-1 (or the pseudogene TRBV3-2) and J is TRBJ2-3; tentative D call: TRBD2 (5 bases). The CDR3 is 16 amino acids. Germline lookup yields CDR1 LGHDT and CDR2 YNNKEL (reference sequence). V dropped 2 bases and J dropped 0 bases, with 12 bases sitting between them.

The chain recombines TRBV6-5 with TRBJ2-7; 7 bases map to TRBD1. The CDR3 has 14 amino acids. In germline, CDR1 is MNHEY, CDR2 SVGAGI. The junction had 5 bases not matched to a gene; V was cut back by 6 bases and J by 0 bases. For the CDR3, the DNA is TGTGCCAGCAGCCGAGACAGGGCCTCCTACGAGCAGTACTTC. Its translation: CASSRDRASYEQYF.

The J gene is TRBJ2-1, the V gene TRBV7-2; 11 bases line up with TRBD2. Germline V gene sequence: CDR1 SGHTA, CDR2 FQGNSA. With 5 bases clipped from V and 4 bases from J, the junction kept 4 bases outside the gene matches. This CDR3 contains 15 residues. This chain's CDR3 is CASSLGTSGYNEQFF. The CDR3 nucleotides are TGTGCCAGCAGCCTCGGGACTAGCGGATACAATGAGCAGTTCTTC.

Concerning this clone itself: The same CDR3 can be traced to other DNA sequences in this sample. This chain links TRBV30 with TRBJ1-2; TRBD1 matches at 8 bases. The V segment lost 3 bases and the J segment 8 bases; nucleotides outside the gene matches: 5. The CDR3 has 12 amino acids. The V gene's germline CDR1 is GTSNPN and CDR2 SVGIG (reference sequence). CDR3 sequence reads: CAWSQGARGYTF. CDR3 sequence (DNA): TGTGCCTGGAGCCAGGGGGCGCGAGGCTACACCTTC.

V and J are TRBV19 and TRBJ2-1; tentative D call: TRBD1 (6 bases). Trimming left V 9 bases short and J 9 bases short, with 18 bases between. Looked up from germline, CDR1 is LNHDA and CDR2 is SQIVND (reference sequence). The length of the CDR3 is 13 residues. CDR3 residues: CASTRGDRVEQFF. The CDR3 coding sequence is TGTGCCAGCACCAGGGGTGACCGTGTTGAGCAGTTCTTC.

This chain joins TRBV5-1 and TRBJ2-5, with a weak D call TRBD2 (6 bases). Per germline, CDR1 SGHRS and CDR2 YFSETQ. With 1 base removed from V and 3 bases from J, the gap between germline ends came to 16 bases. The CDR3 length is 16 residues. The CDR3 reads CASSLSRASVKETQYF. The CDR3 region has the DNA TGCGCCAGCAGCTTGAGTAGGGCTAGCGTGAAAGAGACCCAGTACTTC.

V is TRBV12-3 or TRBV12-4 and J is TRBJ1-1; D ambiguous. With 5 bases removed from V and 7 bases from J, the gap between germline ends came to 11 bases. This CDR3 region has 12 residues. The CDR3 loop is CASSERGSEAFF. The CDR3 DNA follows: TGTGCCAGCAGTGAACGGGGAAGTGAAGCTTTCTTT.

The chain carries TRBV5-1 and TRBJ2-3; TRBD1 agrees at 7 bases. The ends lost 3 bases at V and 2 bases at J; junction bases unmatched: 6. From germline, CDR1 is SGHRS and CDR2 YFSETQ. The CDR3 covers 15 residues. The CDR3 DNA reads as TGCGCCAGCAGCTACAGGGACAGAAACACAGATACGCAGTATTTT. It yields the protein CASSYRDRNTDTQYF.

In its sample, this clone was seen once. V and J are TRBV11-3 and TRBJ2-2; D remains unclear. The germline V gene has CDR1 SGHNT and CDR2 YENEEA. CDR3 length: 14 residues. Trimming stripped 2 bases from V and 4 bases from J, with 8 bases between. The CDR3 DNA follows: TGTGCCAGCAGCTTATTTGACTTCACCGGGGAGCTGTTTTTT. Its protein is CASSLFDFTGELFF.